Listed below are T cell receptor beta chains from one sample, sequenced in a study of T-cell memory formation after mild COVID-19. TCRdb reprocessed the 5' RACE reads via MiXCR and lists one record per CDR3 protein. Among roughly 47,000 distinct CDR3 sequences, around 7% were seen once, and the ten largest hold approximately 1.5%. Material for sequencing was PBMCs or a T cell subset sorted from them (not recorded which). The receptors were sampled from a young man who had mild COVID-19 (a few samples of this study predate the infection). Cell type and time point are not known. The CDR3 runs from the conserved cysteine through the conserved F or W. The D gene is left open where the match is weak. The listing skips clone size in some rows; elsewhere it reads once, few, many or a size class.

few	TRBV12-3/TRBV12-4	TRBJ1-5	TRBD1	TGTGCCAGCAGTTTCCAGGGGGCTCATCAGCCCCAGCATTTT	CASSFQGAHQPQHF
few	TRBV20-1	TRBJ2-3	TRBD2	TGCAGCCCTTGGGGGGGGGCAGATACGCAGTATTTT	CSPWGGADTQYF
-	TRBV6-6	TRBJ2-2	-	TGTGCCAGCAGTCACCAAAACACCGGGGAGCTGTTTTTT	CASSHQNTGELFF
few	TRBV3-1	TRBJ2-2	-	TGTGCCAGCAGCCCACAGACCGGGGAGCTGTTTTTT	CASSPQTGELFF
-	TRBV18	TRBJ1-5	-	TGTGCCAGCTCACCGAGTCAGTCCAATCAGCCCCAGCATTTT	CASSPSQSNQPQHF
few	TRBV28	TRBJ2-2	-	TGTGCCAGCACCCCTCGAACCGGGGAGCTGTTTTTT	CASTPRTGELFF
medium-sized	TRBV7-2	TRBJ2-6	-	TGTGCCAGCAGCTTAGCGTATTTGAGGTCTGGGGCCAACGTCCTGACTTTC	CASSLAYLRSGANVLTF
many	TRBV7-2	TRBJ1-5	-	TGTGCCAGCAGCTTAGGAGGGGGACAGCCCCAGCATTTT	CASSLGGGQPQHF
many	TRBV27	TRBJ1-5	-	TGTGCCAGCAGTTCCCCGAGGGGGGAGTCCAATCAGCCCCAGCATTTT	CASSSPRGESNQPQHF
-	TRBV11-2	TRBJ2-1	TRBD2	TGTGCCAGCAGCCCTCACTTAGCGGGCGAGCAGTTCTTC	CASSPHLAGEQFF
few	TRBV4-3	TRBJ1-2	-	TGCGCCAGCAGCCAAGAGGTTCTTCGGGGCTATGGCTACACCTTC	CASSQEVLRGYGYTF
few	TRBV7-2	TRBJ1-4	-	TGTGCCAGCAGCTTAGTTTTTGGCCGGAATGAAAAACTGTTTTTT	CASSLVFGRNEKLFF
-	TRBV11-2	TRBJ2-5	-	TGTGCCAGCAGCTTAGATCCTCAATACTTC	CASSLDPQYF
-	TRBV20-1	TRBJ2-3	-	TGCAGTGCTGAGGAGGGCTCCACAGATACGCAGTATTTT	CSAEEGSTDTQYF
few	TRBV12-3/TRBV12-4	TRBJ2-2	TRBD1	TGTGCCAGCAGTCCCACAGGGGATACCGGGGAGCTGTTTTTT	CASSPTGDTGELFF
medium-sized	TRBV20-1	TRBJ2-7	TRBD2	TGCAGTGCTAGAGATGTACTAGCGGGGATGTCCTACGAGCAGTACTTC	CSARDVLAGMSYEQYF
few	TRBV7-3	TRBJ1-1	-	TGTGCCAGCAGCTTAACTGGTGGCACCCTGGCCACTGAAGCTTTCTTT	CASSLTGGTLATEAFF
-	TRBV5-1	TRBJ2-1	TRBD2	TGCGCCAGCAGCGCCGGCCTAGCGGGGGGCTACAATGAGCAGTTCTTC	CASSAGLAGGYNEQFF
many	TRBV9	TRBJ2-1	TRBD2	TGTGCCAGCAGCGTTAGCGGGGGGTACAATGAGCAGTTCTTC	CASSVSGGYNEQFF
-	TRBV5-1	TRBJ2-3	TRBD2	TGCGCCAGCAGCTTGCTGTCGGGGGGGCCGACAGATACGCAGTATTTT	CASSLLSGGPTDTQYF
-	TRBV7-9	TRBJ2-3	-	TGTGCCAGCAGCTCACCAGGGGTGAATACGCAGTATTTT	CASSSPGVNTQYF
few	TRBV7-9	TRBJ1-2	-	TGTGCCGGAAACAGCGGCCTGAGGGATGGCTACACCTTC	CAGNSGLRDGYTF
many	TRBV7-2	TRBJ2-3	-	TGTGCCAGCAGCTTAAACGGGGGCACAGATACGCAGTATTTT	CASSLNGGTDTQYF
many	TRBV7-2	TRBJ2-5	-	TGTGCCAGCAGCTTAGGGTTTGGGGGACAAGAGACCCAGTACTTC	CASSLGFGGQETQYF
few	TRBV5-1	TRBJ1-1	TRBD1	TGCGCCAGCAGCTTCCTGACAGGGGAGGACTCCACTGAAGCTTTCTTT	CASSFLTGEDSTEAFF
few	TRBV6-2/TRBV6-3	TRBJ2-2	-	TGTGCCAGCAGTTACGGGACCACGAACACCGGGGAGCTGTTTTTT	CASSYGTTNTGELFF
few	TRBV6-2/TRBV6-3	TRBJ1-1	TRBD1	TGTGCCAGCAAACGACCGTCGGGGACAGCGAACACTGAAGCTTTCTTT	CASKRPSGTANTEAFF
medium-sized	TRBV7-6	TRBJ2-7	TRBD2	TGTGCCAGCAGCTCGGGGGGGCGAGCTCGGGGCGAGCAGTACTTC	CASSSGGRARGEQYF
-	TRBV12-3/TRBV12-4	TRBJ2-3	TRBD2	TGTGCCAGCAGTTTATCTAGCGGGAGTGATACGCAGTATTTT	CASSLSSGSDTQYF
few	TRBV6-1	TRBJ2-5	TRBD1	TGTGCCAGCAGTGAAGGGGGGACAGGTCCTCAAGAGACCCAGTACTTC	CASSEGGTGPQETQYF
many	TRBV5-6	TRBJ2-1	-	TGTGCCAGCAGCTTTTCCAGGGGAAATGAGCAGTTCTTC	CASSFSRGNEQFF
few	TRBV7-9	TRBJ2-1	TRBD2	TGTGCCAGCGGAGGACTAGCGGGGCCCTCGGGTGAGCAGTTCTTC	CASGGLAGPSGEQFF
few	TRBV5-1	TRBJ2-3	-	TGCGCCAGCAGCTTGCTTCCTAGCCCAGATACGCAGTATTTT	CASSLLPSPDTQYF
many	TRBV20-1	TRBJ2-1	-	TGCAGTGCGGGAAGAGACTGGACCAATGAGCAGTTCTTC	CSAGRDWTNEQFF
many	TRBV5-1	TRBJ2-4	-	TGCGCCAGCAGCTTGGGAACGGGAAAAAACATTCAGTACTTC	CASSLGTGKNIQYF
-	TRBV12-3/TRBV12-4	TRBJ2-1	-	TGTGCCAGCAGTCCCAGGGACTTCTCCTACAATGAGCAGTTCTTC	CASSPRDFSYNEQFF
-	TRBV4-1	TRBJ2-7	TRBD1	TGCGCCAGCAGACAAGGGACAGGGAGTACCTACGAGCAGTACTTC	CASRQGTGSTYEQYF
few	TRBV7-3	TRBJ1-1	-	TGTGCCAGCAGCAGTAGGGGGGGCACTGAAGCTTTCTTT	CASSSRGGTEAFF
-	TRBV6-6	TRBJ1-5	TRBD1	TGTGCCAGCAGTCAGGGGGATCAGCCCCAGCATTTT	CASSQGDQPQHF
-	TRBV9	TRBJ1-2	TRBD1	TGTGCCAGCAGCGCGATACAGGGGAACTATGGCTACACCTTC	CASSAIQGNYGYTF
many	TRBV5-1	TRBJ2-2	-	TGCGCCAGCAGCTTGGAGGTCGGGGCGAACACCGGGGAGCTGTTTTTT	CASSLEVGANTGELFF
many	TRBV7-2	TRBJ2-5	-	TGTGCCAGCAGCTTAGGGCTGCCTTATGTGGAGACCCAGTACTTC	CASSLGLPYVETQYF
many	TRBV4-2	TRBJ2-5	-	TGTGCCAGCAGCCCCTCGATGGGGTCTACAGAGACCCAGTACTTC	CASSPSMGSTETQYF
few	TRBV10-3	TRBJ2-7	-	TGTGCCATCAGTGAGCCGTTCGTGAAATACGAGCAGTACTTC	CAISEPFVKYEQYF
few	TRBV6-5	TRBJ1-2	-	TGTGCCAGCAGGCCGGTTGGCTATGGCTACACCTTC	CASRPVGYGYTF
-	TRBV7-3	TRBJ2-5	-	TGTGCCAGCAGCTTTGCGCAGACGGAGACCCAGTACTTC	CASSFAQTETQYF
few	TRBV7-6	TRBJ2-7	-	TGTGCCAGCAGCTCATACAGGGACTACGAGCAGTACTTC	CASSSYRDYEQYF
few	TRBV11-2	TRBJ2-7	-	TGTGCCAGCAGCCAACGACAGTACTCCTACGAGCAGTACTTC	CASSQRQYSYEQYF
-	TRBV7-2	TRBJ2-1	-	TGTGCCAGCAGCTTATTAGGGACTCGTTCCTACAATGAGCAGTTCTTC	CASSLLGTRSYNEQFF
many	TRBV19	TRBJ2-2	-	TGTGCCAGTAGTGAAAGTAGGGCCGGGGAGCTGTTTTTT	CASSESRAGELFF
-	TRBV5-5	TRBJ1-4	TRBD1	TGTGCCAGCAGCTCACGAGCAGGGGAGGGGGCCACTAATGAAAAACTGTTTTTT	CASSSRAGEGATNEKLFF
many	TRBV29-1	TRBJ2-3	TRBD2	TGCAGCGTCGCCCGGGGGGAGGTCACAGATACGCAGTATTTT	CSVARGEVTDTQYF
few	TRBV24-1	TRBJ2-5	-	TGTGCCACCAGTGATTTTGGCGGGGGCCGGGAGACCCAGTACTTC	CATSDFGGGRETQYF